This section outlines one T cell receptor (beta chain) sequence together with its context. The data belong to a study of cytomegalovirus exposure and HLA in healthy donors. CDR3 length equals 14 residues. V was pared by 6 bases and J by 2 bases, with 3 bases of the junction left unmatched. Germline V CDR1 and CDR2: MNHEY, SVGAGI. It was with 60 Vbeta and 13 Jbeta primers that the PCR ran. Sequencing was performed with immunoSEQ multiplex PCR; in TCRdb, only in-frame clones are kept and a portion is missing. This sample has some 150,000 clones, with 70% found just once. This TCR derives from an older woman in good health and CMV-seropositive. The specimen sequenced was PBMCs. The chain is built from TRBV6-5 and TRBJ1-3; 8 positions match TRBD1. CDR3 sequence reads: CASRQTGAGNTIYF. The CDR3 nucleotides read TGTGCCAGCAGGCAGACAGGGGCTGGAAACACCATATATTTT.